This TCR beta chain is drawn from a study (dated by TCRdb to the mid-2010s). Notes on this clonotype: There is no known antigen for this receptor. Within one base of it there is no much larger clone, and no base qualities were kept.

For CDR1 and CDR2, the germline V gene lists LGHNA and YNFKEQ. The CDR3, cysteine through phenylalanine, is 17 amino acids long. CDR3 DNA only is kept here, 51 bases in frame from base 1. V was cut back by 0 bases and J by 5 bases, leaving a gap of 16 bases between them. Libraries came from RT-PCR. Instrument on record: Illumina MiSeq. TCRdb reran the public reads through fastp at Q25 and MiXCR, keeping productive beta chains. A single entry per CDR3 protein holds the most common genes and DNA from its merged rows. Recorded for this sample are hundreds of thousands of distinct CDR3 sequences; 13% to 15% of them occurred a single time. The ten largest clones capture 3.6% of the sample.

Sequenced input: memory CD4+ T cells from blood. The TCR comes from a female donor in good health, serving as a healthy control. The chain links TRBV4-2 with TRBJ2-2; the D segment cannot be called with confidence. The DNA sequence reads TGTGCCAGCAGCCAAGACAGATCGGGCGTCGGTACCGGGGAGCTGTTTTTT. The encoded protein is CASSQDRSGVGTGELFF.